What follows are 2 T cell receptor beta chains derived from one specimen sequenced in a study of T cells in localized non-small cell lung cancer. Produced via immunoSEQ multiplex PCR; TCRdb's table is partial and in-frame only. This sample yields about 31,000 clones, of which 88% are seen a single time; under 5% belongs to the top ten. The source material was peripheral blood mononuclear cells, sampled before any cancer treatment. Every receptor here comes from a woman aged 40-70 years with stage III lung adenocarcinoma.

This chain uses TRBV19 with TRBJ1-1, with D possibly TRBD1 on 6 matching bases. CDR1 is LNHDA and CDR2 is SQIVND in the germline V gene (reference sequence). Trimming shortened V by 3 bases and J by 0 bases, and 8 bases separated the two germline ends. This CDR3 is 14 amino acids long. CDR3 residues: CASSIGGLNTEAFF. In DNA, the CDR3 is TGTGCCAGTAGTATCGGGGGCCTGAACACTGAAGCTTTCTTT.

The chain carries TRBV5-1 and TRBJ2-4; D might be TRBD2 (5 bases). Trimming removed 3 bases from V and 2 bases from J, with 12 bases in between. Germline lookup yields CDR1 SGHRS and CDR2 YFSETQ. This CDR3 has 15 amino acids. DNA of the CDR3: TGCGCCAGCAGCTCCCCGGGCGGGTCCAAAAACATTCAGTACTTC. It specifies CASSSPGGSKNIQYF.